This T cell receptor (beta chain) is from a study of T cell repertoires in cytomegalovirus infection. In the study overall: The authors relied on CMV epitopes, both recently identified HLA-C-restricted and well-studied HLA-B-restricted.

To note about this clonotype: The antigen is not known.

This CDR3 comprises 14 residues. CDR1 is SEHNR and CDR2 is FQNEAQ in the germline V gene (reference sequence). V shed 4 bases and J 4 bases; nucleotides not matched to a gene: 3. Each CDR3 protein is one row after TCRdb ran MiXCR on the reads. The sample holds about 60,000 distinct CDR3 sequences, 20% to 25% seen once. The source material was CD8+ T cells from cultured PBMCs, sampled from culture after CMV antigen stimulation. The V call is TRBV7-9, the J call TRBJ1-5; TRBD1 agrees at 8 bases. This receptor was taken from a human donor in good health (CMV status not recorded). Some clones in this sample may be carry-over from other donors' samples. CDR3 residues: CASSSGGVNQPQHF. CDR3 DNA sequence: TGTGCCAGCAGCTCAGGGGGCGTAAATCAGCCCCAGCATTTT. The full variable domain, its missing parts supplied by reference TRBV7-9 and TRBJ1-5, is DTGVSQNPRHKITKRGQNVTFRCDPISEHNRLYWYRQTLGQGPEFLTYFQNEAQLEKSRLLSDRFSAERPKGSFSTLEIQRTEQGDSAMYLCASSSGGVNQPQHFGDGTRLSIL.